Presented here are 32 T cell receptor beta chains from one specimen sequenced in a study of T cell clonotyping in hematopoietic cell transplantation (dated by TCRdb to the early 2020s). Libraries came from the immunoSEQ multiplex PCR assay. Held by TCRdb, this immuneACCESS table contains in-frame sequences only and omits some clones. Under half of the omission traces to an unresolved V gene where checked; the cause of the rest is unknown. The sample contains approximately 7,000 clones, approximately 88% of them found a single time. The ten largest make up more than 7% of the sample. This sample's time point label indicates: 100 days after allo-HCT. The specimen was PBMCs, collected 100 days after allogeneic stem cell transplant. The receptor set was obtained from a male patient in his late teens or twenties who had an allogeneic stem cell transplant from a related donor, so the T cells may come from the graft donor. Some clones in this sample may be carry-over from other donors' samples.

The chain couples TRBV19 to TRBJ1-2; D is ambiguous. The V end was cut by 5 bases, the J end by 8 bases, with 15 bases between. The CDR3 is 13 amino acids. Germline V gene data show CDR1 as LNHDA and CDR2 as SQIVND (reference sequence). Here the CDR3 DNA reads TGTGCCAGTAGTTGGGGTGGCTCTGGAGGCTACACCTTC. The encoded protein is CASSWGGSGGYTF. Supplemented by reference TRBV19 and TRBJ1-2, the full variable domain reads DGGITQSPKYLFRKEGQNVTLSCEQNLNHDAMYWYRQDPGQGLRLIYYSQIVNDFQKGDIAEGYSVSREKKESFPLTVTSAQKNPTAFYLCASSWGGSGGYTFGSGTRLTVV.

The chain combines TRBV5-4 with TRBJ2-3; D possibly corresponds to TRBD1 (5 bases). There are 15 residues in the CDR3. Germline V CDR1 and CDR2: SGHNT, YYREEE (reference sequence). Trimming pared 2 bases from V and 2 bases from J, leaving 12 bases between. DNA for the CDR3: TGTGCCAGCAGCTTTCTGTCAGGGTCCACAGATACGCAGTATTTT. Its protein is CASSFLSGSTDTQYF.

V usage is TRBV7-9 and J usage is TRBJ2-3; D uncertain. There are 17 residues in the CDR3. CDR1 is SEHNR and CDR2 is FQNEAQ in the germline V gene (reference sequence). Trimming cost V 2 bases and J 0 bases, with 15 bases left between them. In DNA, the CDR3 is TGTGCCAGCAGCTTATTCCAGAAAATTCCTAGCACAGATACGCAGTATTTT. Translating it yields CASSLFQKIPSTDTQYF.

The chain is built from TRBV5-4 and TRBJ1-2, with 11 nucleotides matching TRBD1. The V gene's germline CDR1 is SGHNT and CDR2 YYREEE (reference sequence). The CDR3 loop spans 16 amino acids. V dropped 4 bases and J dropped 6; count of bases not matched to a gene: 11. The CDR3 sequence is CASSPGQGAGLDGYTF. Here the CDR3 DNA reads TGTGCCAGCAGCCCCGGACAGGGGGCTGGCCTAGATGGCTACACCTTC. The full variable domain, rest sourced from reference TRBV5-4 and TRBJ1-2, is ETGVTQSPTHLIKTRGQQVTLRCSSQSGHNTVSWYQQALGQGPQFIFQYYREEENGRGNFPPRFSGLQFPNYSSELNVNALELDDSALYLCASSPGQGAGLDGYTFGSGTRLTVV.

This chain links TRBV2 with TRBJ2-7; D may be TRBD2 (5 bases). Between the trimmed V and J ends, which lost 9 bases and 3 bases, there was a span of 12 bases. The length of the CDR3 is 12 residues. Germline V gene lookup returns CDR1 SNHLY and CDR2 FYNNEI. The CDR3 sequence is CASRTEFYEQYV. The CDR3 DNA is TGTGCCAGTAGGACTGAGTTCTACGAGCAGTACGTC.

The chain links TRBV19 to TRBJ1-5; D possibly corresponds to TRBD1 (5 bases). Germline assignment: CDR1 LNHDA and CDR2 SQIVND (reference sequence). This CDR3 has 12 amino acids. Between the trimmed V and J ends, which lost 10 bases and 5 bases, there was a span of 12 bases. The CDR3 bases are TGTGCCACCCGGGGCACCTATCAGCCCCAGCATTTT. Residues: CATRGTYQPQHF.

As DNA, the CDR3 is TGCGCCAGCAGCGCCCGACAGGGGGCTTTTGAAAAACTGTTTTTT. This gives the protein CASSARQGAFEKLFF. This rearrangement joins TRBV5-1 to TRBJ1-4; 10 nucleotides match TRBD1. The CDR3 is 15 residues long. Germline V gene sequence: CDR1 SGHRS, CDR2 YFSETQ. With 4 bases clipped from V and 7 bases from J, the junction kept 7 bases outside the gene matches.

This chain links TRBV2 with TRBJ1-5; 8 bases align to TRBD1. With 7 bases clipped from V and 2 bases from J, the junction kept 4 bases outside the gene matches. Germline loops: CDR1 SNHLY, CDR2 FYNNEI. The CDR3 totals 14 residues. CDR3 bases: TGTGCCAGCATTGGGACAGGAGGCAATCAGCCCCAGCATTTT. Amino acids: CASIGTGGNQPQHF.

This chain uses TRBV11-3 with TRBJ2-2; no clear D. Germline V gene sequence: CDR1 SGHNT, CDR2 YENEEA. Deletions cut 3 bases from V and 3 bases from J, with 11 bases between. This CDR3 region has 15 residues. CDR3 in amino acids: CASSFVVLDTGELFF. In DNA, the CDR3 is TGTGCCAGCAGCTTCGTGGTTCTCGACACCGGGGAGCTGTTTTTT.

The chain uses TRBV29-1 and TRBJ1-1; tentatively, D is TRBD1 (6 bases). The V gene's germline CDR1 is SQVTM and CDR2 ANQGSEA. The CDR3 totals 12 residues. The V and J ends lost 5 bases and 3 bases respectively, with 10 bases between them. CDR3 protein: CSVRGQHTEAFF. Here the CDR3 DNA reads TGCAGCGTTAGAGGACAGCACACTGAAGCTTTCTTT.

The chain carries TRBV5-6 and TRBJ2-5; TRBD2 agrees at 10 bases. V shed 0 bases, J shed 5 bases, and the junction held 4 bases outside the gene matches. Germline loops: CDR1 SGHDT, CDR2 YYEEEE. This CDR3 contains 15 residues. CDR3 residues: CASSLAAGGPETQYF. DNA for the CDR3: TGTGCCAGCAGCTTGGCAGCGGGAGGGCCGGAGACCCAGTACTTC.

The V and J genes are TRBV27 and TRBJ1-5; D is perhaps TRBD1 (5 bases). The CDR3 is 15 amino acids. Trimming took 4 bases from V and 4 from J, leaving 14 bases between them. Germline V lookup: CDR1 MNHEY, CDR2 SMNVEV (reference sequence). CDR3 sequence reads: CASSSSGLGNQPQHF. CDR3 bases: TGTGCCAGCAGTTCATCAGGGTTAGGGAATCAGCCCCAGCATTTT.

V and J are TRBV2 and TRBJ2-7; 7 bases match TRBD2. There are 13 residues in the CDR3. Trimming at V came to 3 bases and at J to 2 bases, leaving 1 base not matched to a gene. CDR1 is SNHLY and CDR2 is FYNNEI in the germline V gene. DNA of the CDR3: TGTGCCAGCAGTGAGCGGGGGACCTACGAGCAGTACGTC. Amino acid sequence: CASSERGTYEQYV.

The chain employs TRBV29-1 and TRBJ2-1, with TRBD1 matching 10 bases. The CDR3 is made up of 14 amino acids. Germline-derived CDR1 and CDR2 are SQVTM and ANQGSEA. V lost 5 bases and J lost 7; bases outside the gene matches: 8. DNA of the CDR3: TGCAGCGTTTTGACAGGGGGCGCGAGAAATGAGCAGTTCTTC. Encoded protein: CSVLTGGARNEQFF.

The rearrangement uses TRBV25-1 and TRBJ2-3; 8 nucleotides match TRBD1. The CDR3 contains 15 residues. Germline CDR1 reads MGHDK; CDR2 reads SYGVNS. V lost 4 bases and J lost 4; bases outside the gene matches: 7. The DNA for the CDR3 is TGTGCCAGCAGTGCCGACAGGGGTCCCTCAGATACGCAGTATTTT. This sequence encodes CASSADRGPSDTQYF.

This clone has just one count. V gene TRBV5-1 combines with J gene TRBJ2-7, with D uncertain. This CDR3 comprises 13 residues. Germline-derived CDR1 and CDR2 are SGHRS and YFSETQ. V was clipped by 9 bases and J by 0 bases, with 13 bases between them. The CDR3 bases are TGCGCCAAATGGGGAATTAGCTCCTACGAGCAGTACGTC. Encoded protein: CAKWGISSYEQYV.

V usage is TRBV7-8 and J usage is TRBJ2-1; 15 bases match TRBD2. With 5 bases clipped from V and 9 bases from J, the junction kept 11 bases outside the gene matches. The CDR3 spans 17 residues. The germline V gene has CDR1 SGHVS and CDR2 FQNEAQ. The CDR3 reads CASSDLGLAGGRGEQFF. The CDR3 region has the DNA TGTGCCAGCAGCGATCTTGGACTAGCGGGAGGGAGGGGTGAGCAGTTCTTC.

The V and J genes are TRBV5-8 and TRBJ2-1, with 10 bases matching TRBD2. Germline CDR1 reads SGHTS; CDR2 reads YDEGEE. V dropped 1 base and J dropped 2; count of bases not matched to a gene: 3. This CDR3 is built from 16 residues. CDR3 sequence reads: CASSLTSGVTYNEQFF. As DNA, the CDR3 is TGTGCCAGCAGCTTGACTAGCGGGGTGACCTACAATGAGCAGTTCTTC.

The chain links TRBV2 to TRBJ2-1; D unresolved. The CDR3 totals 15 residues. The V end was cut by 7 bases, the J end by 4 bases, with 17 bases between. CDR1 is SNHLY and CDR2 is FYNNEI in the germline V gene. As DNA, the CDR3 is TGTGCCAGCATAGGCTCCACGCGATCATACAATGAGCAGTTCTTC. Translated, it gives CASIGSTRSYNEQFF.

The chain joins TRBV2 to TRBJ1-2; D unresolved. Germline CDR1 and CDR2: SNHLY and FYNNEI. The CDR3 is 14 residues long. With 6 bases removed from V and 2 bases from J, the gap between germline ends came to 13 bases. The CDR3 here is CASSRTGENYGYTF. Written as DNA, the CDR3 is TGTGCCAGCAGCAGGACCGGGGAAAACTATGGCTACACCTTC.

A few counts support this clone. V usage is TRBV11-3 and J usage is TRBJ2-3; 11 bases match TRBD1. The junction had 11 bases not matched to a gene; V was cut back by 4 bases and J by 2 bases. The CDR3 sequence is 18 residues long. Germline CDR1 SGHNT, CDR2 YENEEA. CDR3 bases: TGTGCCAGCAGCTCGCGGACAGGGGGCGAATCCTTCACAGATACGCAGTATTTT. Translating it yields CASSSRTGGESFTDTQYF. The full variable domain, in which reference TRBV11-3 and TRBJ2-3 provide the parts outside the CDR3, is EAGVVQSPRYKIIEKKQPVAFWCNPISGHNTLYWYLQNLGQGPELLIRYENEEAVDDSQLPKDRFSAERLKGVDSTLKIQPAELGDSAVYLCASSSRTGGESFTDTQYFGPGTRLTVL.

The rearrangement uses TRBV11-3 and TRBJ2-1; D is undetermined. Trimming took 5 bases from V and 9 from J, leaving 20 bases between them. Germline V gene lookup returns CDR1 SGHNT and CDR2 YENEEA. The CDR3 runs to 15 residues. CDR3 amino acids: CASSPGVVDAVEQFF. CDR3 DNA sequence: TGTGCCAGCAGCCCTGGGGTTGTGGACGCAGTTGAGCAGTTCTTC.

The genes are TRBV7-9 and TRBJ2-1; D is undetermined. In germline, CDR1 is SEHNR, CDR2 FQNEAQ (reference sequence). V was trimmed by 0 bases and J by 5 bases, leaving 5 bases between them. This CDR3 comprises 13 residues. The CDR3 DNA sequence: TGTGCCAGCAGCTTAGCAGCGCACAATGAGCAGTTCTTC. Protein: CASSLAAHNEQFF. Full variable domain (missing parts from reference TRBV7-9 and TRBJ2-1): DTGVSQNPRHKITKRGQNVTFRCDPISEHNRLYWYRQTLGQGPEFLTYFQNEAQLEKSRLLSDRFSAERPKGSFSTLEIQRTEQGDSAMYLCASSLAAHNEQFFGPGTRLTVL.

The rearrangement joins TRBV11-2 to TRBJ2-3; 9 bases align to TRBD2. With V trimmed by 4 bases and J by 2 bases, 10 bases remained unmatched. The CDR3 spans 17 residues. The germline gives CDR1 SGHAT, CDR2 FQNNGV. CDR3 sequence (DNA): TGTGCCAGCAGCTCTGGGGCGGGAGGGCAGAACACAGATACGCAGTATTTT. It yields the protein CASSSGAGGQNTDTQYF.

The chain employs TRBV7-8 and TRBJ2-7; the D gene is possibly TRBD2 (5 bases). Germline V CDR1 and CDR2: SGHVS, FQNEAQ. The CDR3 has 13 amino acids. Trimming shortened V by 4 bases and J by 6 bases, and 13 bases separated the two germline ends. In DNA, the CDR3 is TGTGCCAGCAGCTCCCAAGCCCGGGGCGAGCAGTACGTC. Its translation: CASSSQARGEQYV.

This clone was seen only once. The chain is built from TRBV5-6 and TRBJ1-1; D gene ambiguous. The CDR3 runs to 15 residues. CDR1 and CDR2 from the germline V gene are SGHDT and YYEEEE. The V end lost 2 bases, the J end lost 1 base, and 12 bases lay between the germline ends. The CDR3 region is CASSFDPTANTEAFF. The CDR3 coding sequence is TGTGCCAGCAGCTTTGACCCCACGGCGAACACTGAAGCTTTCTTT. The full variable domain, its missing parts supplied by reference TRBV5-6 and TRBJ1-1, is DAGVTQSPTHLIKTRGQQVTLRCSPKSGHDTVSWYQQALGQGPQFIFQYYEEEERQRGNFPDRFSGHQFPNYSSELNVNALLLGDSALYLCASSFDPTANTEAFFGQGTRLTVV.

The chain has TRBV7-3 and TRBJ1-2; D is undetermined. Germline values: CDR1 SGHTA, CDR2 FQGTGA. With 2 bases removed from V and 4 bases from J, the gap between germline ends came to 8 bases. This CDR3 comprises 13 residues. The CDR3 coding sequence is TGTGCCAGCAGCTTAGGGCGGGGCTATGGCTACACCTTC. Translation: CASSLGRGYGYTF.

The chain has TRBV18 and TRBJ2-7; no clear D. The length of the CDR3 is 12 residues. CDR1 and CDR2 from the germline V gene are KGHSH and LQKENI. V dropped 6 bases and J dropped 4 bases, with 10 bases sitting between them. This CDR3 reads CASSSSAYEQYV. The DNA for the CDR3 is TGTGCCAGCTCGTCGAGCGCTTACGAGCAGTACGTC.

CDR3 region: CASSQGGLAGGDTQYF. CDR3 nucleotide sequence: TGCGCCAGCAGCCAAGGGGGACTAGCGGGAGGTGATACGCAGTATTTT. The chain couples TRBV4-3 to TRBJ2-3; 15 nucleotides agree with TRBD2. The trim removed 1 base at V and 6 bases at J, leaving 2 bases unmatched. This CDR3 is 16 amino acids long. Germline CDR1 reads LGHNA; CDR2 reads YSLEER.

The V and J genes are TRBV6-5 and TRBJ2-1; TRBD2 agrees at 8 bases. The V gene end was trimmed by 6 bases and the J gene end by 11 bases; junction bases not matched to a gene: 9. The CDR3 is made up of 13 amino acids. Germline V CDR1 and CDR2: MNHEY, SVGAGI. The DNA of the CDR3 is TGTGCCAGCAGAGTAGGGACTAGTAACAAGCAGTTCTTC. As protein: CASRVGTSNKQFF.

The V and J genes are TRBV6-5 and TRBJ2-3; TRBD1 might be the D (6 bases). CDR3 length: 15 amino acids. The V end was cut by 0 bases, the J end by 4 bases, with 11 bases between. From germline, CDR1 is MNHEY and CDR2 SVGAGI. The CDR3 reads CASSYSIGGSDTQYF. The CDR3 nucleotides are TGTGCCAGCAGTTACTCGATAGGGGGATCAGATACGCAGTATTTT.

This clone came up once. The chain recombines TRBV29-1 with TRBJ2-5, with 7 bases fitting TRBD1. V lost 0 bases and J lost 5; bases outside the gene matches: 3. Germline assignment: CDR1 SQVTM and CDR2 ANQGSEA. There are 13 residues in the CDR3. CDR3 in amino acids: CSVEDHRGETQYF. In DNA form, the CDR3 reads TGCAGCGTTGAAGATCACAGGGGTGAGACCCAGTACTTC.